The next 23 T cell receptor beta chains were all read from a single sample in a study of blood T cells in healthy people across ages. The authors ran a second PCR of roughly 6 to 12 cycles using a sample-barcoded 5' primer and a J-beta primer mix. Using its own MiXCR run on the 5' RACE reads, TCRdb lists one record per CDR3 protein. The sample records around 750,000 distinct CDR3 sequences, less than 70% being singletons. Sequenced: blood. The receptors were gathered from an elderly man in good health.

The CDR3 sequence: CASSLQGLAPRTRSYEQYF. The CDR3 coding sequence is TGTGCCAGCAGCTTACAGGGTTTAGCTCCCAGGACCCGCTCCTACGAGCAGTACTTC. The chain is built from TRBV7-2 and TRBJ2-7; TRBD1 might be the D (5 bases). The CDR3 sequence is 19 residues long. Per germline, CDR1 SGHTA and CDR2 FQGNSA. The V end lost 2 bases, the J end lost 0 bases, and 23 bases lay between the germline ends.

The V call is TRBV9, the J call TRBJ2-1; no definite D call. V was trimmed by 0 bases and J by 1 base, leaving 8 bases between them. Looked up from germline, CDR1 is SGDLS and CDR2 is YYNGEE. The CDR3 sequence is 15 residues long. The CDR3 spells CASSVGPESYNEQFF. The CDR3 DNA sequence: TGTGCCAGCAGCGTAGGGCCAGAATCCTACAATGAGCAGTTCTTC.

At least ten counts were recorded for this clonotype. V gene TRBV20-1 combines with J gene TRBJ1-5; D is unclear. CDR1 and CDR2 from the germline V gene are DFQATT and SNEGSKA (reference sequence). CDR3 length: 14 residues. The V end lost 3 bases, the J end lost 2 bases, and 11 bases lay between the germline ends. The CDR3 DNA reads as TGCAGTGCTAGTGGAGGGTGGGGCAATCAGCCCCAGCATTTT. This encodes CSASGGWGNQPQHF.

The chain has TRBV20-1 and TRBJ2-5, with a tentative D call TRBD2 (6 bases). CDR3 size: 11 residues. Trimming took off 7 bases at V and 6 bases at J, with 12 bases between the two ends. Germline CDR1 and CDR2: DFQATT and SNEGSKA (reference sequence). The chain's CDR3 is CSVGGSQTQYF. The CDR3 bases are TGCAGTGTTGGGGGGTCGCAGACCCAGTACTTC.

This chain connects TRBV5-1 to TRBJ2-7; D is undetermined. The CDR3 is 15 amino acids. V was pared by 0 bases and J by 4 bases, with 14 bases between. CDR1 and CDR2 (germline): SGHRS, YFSETQ. CDR3 DNA: TGCGCCAGCAGCTTGGGCAGCTCAATAATTTACGAGCAGTACTTC. This sequence encodes CASSLGSSIIYEQYF. The entire variable domain, with the rest obtained from reference TRBV5-1 and TRBJ2-7, is as follows: KAGVTQTPRYLIKTRGQQVTLSCSPISGHRSVSWYQQTPGQGLQFLFEYFSETQRNKGNFPGRFSGRQFSNSRSEMNVSTLELGDSALYLCASSLGSSIIYEQYFGPGTRLTVT.

This rearrangement joins TRBV29-1 to TRBJ2-1; possibly TRBD1 for D (5 bases). Germline V gene lookup returns CDR1 SQVTM and CDR2 ANQGSEA. CDR3 length equals 13 residues. The V end was cut by 7 bases, the J end by 6 bases, with 16 bases between. Written as DNA, the CDR3 is TGCAGCGGCTCTCCAGGGCGAACCAATGAGCAGTTCTTC. Amino acid sequence: CSGSPGRTNEQFF.

The V call is TRBV12-3 or TRBV12-4, the J call TRBJ2-1, with TRBD2 as a possible D gene (6 bases). The CDR3 consists of 15 residues. Trimming took 7 bases from V and 6 from J, leaving 19 bases between them. The CDR3 DNA sequence: TGTGCCAGCACAGCCGGGAGTAACCCCAGCAATGAGCAGTTCTTC. Translation gives CASTAGSNPSNEQFF.

This clonotype was counted ten times or more. The chain has TRBV29-1 and TRBJ2-5, with 7 bases aligning to TRBD2. The germline gives CDR1 SQVTM, CDR2 ANQGSEA. After removal of 2 bases from V and 1 base from J, the junction contained 7 bases not matched to a gene. The CDR3 consists of 15 residues. The chain's CDR3 is CSVEPRLAAQETQYF. The CDR3 coding sequence is TGCAGCGTTGAACCGCGGCTAGCGGCCCAAGAGACCCAGTACTTC.

This clonotype was counted a few times. V and J are TRBV20-1 and TRBJ2-1; D gene ambiguous. Germline CDR1 and CDR2: DFQATT and SNEGSKA (reference sequence). This CDR3 is built from 13 residues. V dropped 1 base and J dropped 8 bases, with 12 bases sitting between them. CDR3 in amino acids: CSARAVPGYEQFF. CDR3 DNA: TGCAGTGCTAGAGCGGTCCCAGGCTATGAGCAGTTCTTC.

The CDR3 protein is CASSRSTGGSWNEQFF. Here the CDR3 DNA reads TGCGCCAGCAGCCGCTCCACAGGGGGGAGCTGGAATGAGCAGTTCTTC. The chain uses TRBV5-1 and TRBJ2-1; 8 nucleotides match TRBD1. CDR3 length: 16 residues. Germline CDR1 reads SGHRS; CDR2 reads YFSETQ. V shed 4 bases and J 7 bases; nucleotides not matched to a gene: 13.

This clonotype was detected only a few times. The V gene is TRBV21-1, the J gene TRBJ2-5; the table's D call, TRBD1, was not checked against the DNA. TRBV21-1 is a listed pseudogene. The CDR3 loop spans 15 amino acids. DNA for the CDR3: TGTGCCAGCAGCAAGGACAGGGCATTTCGGGAGACCCAGTACTTC. Its protein product is CASSKDRAFRETQYF.

The V and J genes are TRBV2 and TRBJ1-6; TRBD1 matches 7 bases. Germline V gives CDR1 SNHLY, CDR2 FYNNEI. Germline trimming cut 7 bases from V and 2 bases from J; bases unmatched to any gene: 11. CDR3 length: 17 amino acids. CDR3 protein: CASTSTGLRAYNSPLHF. The CDR3 coding sequence is TGTGCCAGCACTTCGACAGGGCTTAGGGCCTATAATTCACCCCTCCACTTT. Together with reference TRBV2 and TRBJ1-6, the CDR3 gives the full variable domain: EPEVTQTPSHQVTQMGQEVILRCVPISNHLYFYWYRQILGQKVEFLVSFYNNEISEKSEIFDDQFSVERPDGSNFTLKIRSTKLEDSAMYFCASTSTGLRAYNSPLHFGNGTRLTVT.

The chain links TRBV2 to TRBJ2-6; 11 bases match TRBD2. Germline assignment: CDR1 SNHLY and CDR2 FYNNEI. The CDR3 is made up of 20 amino acids. The junction had 10 bases not matched to a gene; V was cut back by 3 bases and J by 0 bases. The CDR3 loop reads CASSDPTSGRPLSGANVLTF. CDR3 coding DNA: TGTGCCAGCAGTGATCCTACTAGCGGGAGACCCCTCTCTGGGGCCAACGTCCTGACTTTC.

The V call is TRBV7-2, the J call TRBJ2-3, with a possible D match to TRBD2 (6 bases). V gave up 2 bases and J gave up 2 bases, with 14 bases separating them. The CDR3 runs 16 residues. Germline V gene sequence: CDR1 SGHTA, CDR2 FQGNSA. Here the CDR3 DNA reads TGTGCCAGCAGCTTATTTGGGGGACTGAACACAGATACGCAGTATTTT. Its protein is CASSLFGGLNTDTQYF.

V usage is TRBV30 and J usage is TRBJ1-5; no clear D. Germline V gene sequence: CDR1 GTSNPN, CDR2 SVGIG (reference sequence). Trimming removed 0 bases from V and 11 bases from J, with 11 bases in between. The CDR3 is 12 residues long. The CDR3 DNA sequence: TGTGCCTGGAGTGTAGGGAGAAGTGCCCAGCATTTT. This encodes CAWSVGRSAQHF. The variable domain in full, with the rest retrieved from reference TRBV30 and TRBJ1-5, is SQTIHQWPATLVQPVGSPLSLECTVEGTSNPNLYWYRQAAGRGLQLLFYSVGIGQISSEVPQNLSASRPQDRQFILSSKKLLLSDSGFYLCAWSVGRSAQHFGDGTRLSIL.

This clonotype was seen just once. The genes are TRBV20-1 and TRBJ1-1; 8 positions agree with TRBD1. Unmatched junction bases numbered 10, after V lost 3 bases and J lost 4 bases. The CDR3 is made up of 15 amino acids. The germline CDR1 and CDR2 sequences are DFQATT and SNEGSKA (reference sequence). The CDR3 here is CSARWAGGEGTEAFF. In DNA, the CDR3 is TGCAGTGCTAGGTGGGCAGGGGGCGAGGGCACTGAAGCTTTCTTT.

V and J are TRBV15 and TRBJ2-7; D perhaps matches TRBD1 (6 bases). The J call may be incorrect, as the DNA end agrees better with TRBJ2-5. There are 16 residues in the CDR3. Germline V gene data show CDR1 as LNHNV and CDR2 as YYDKDF (reference sequence). The CDR3, as DNA: TGTGCCACCAGCAGATACAGGGTTACAAACCAAGAGACCCAGTACTTC. It codes for CATSRYRVTNQETQYF.

The chain combines TRBV3-1 with TRBJ1-1; D may be TRBD1 (6 bases). Germline-derived CDR1 and CDR2 are LGHDT and YNNKEL (reference sequence). The V and J ends lost 1 base and 1 base respectively, with 10 bases between them. This CDR3 region has 15 residues. The CDR3 here is CASSQGGQTNTEAFF. The CDR3 region has the DNA TGTGCCAGCAGCCAAGGCGGACAGACGAACACTGAAGCTTTCTTT. Using reference TRBV3-1 and TRBJ1-1 for the parts outside the CDR3, the full variable domain is DTAVSQTPKYLVTQMGNDKSIKCEQNLGHDTMYWYKQDSKKFLKIMFSYNNKELIINETVPNRFSPKSPDKAHLNLHINSLELGDSAVYFCASSQGGQTNTEAFFGQGTRLTVV.

The chain couples TRBV28 to TRBJ2-6, with a weak D call TRBD2 (6 bases). Per the germline V gene, CDR1 is MDHEN and CDR2 is SYDVKM. This CDR3 comprises 16 residues. Deletions cut 2 bases from V and 0 bases from J, with 8 bases between. CDR3 nucleotide sequence: TGTGCCAGCAGTTTACCGGGACTCTCTGGGGCCAACGTCCTGACTTTC. Encoded protein: CASSLPGLSGANVLTF. The complete variable domain, with remaining parts taken from reference TRBV28 and TRBJ2-6, reads DVKVTQSSRYLVKRTGEKVFLECVQDMDHENMFWYRQDPGLGLRLIYFSYDVKMKEKGDIPEGYSVSREKKERFSLILESASTNQTSMYLCASSLPGLSGANVLTFGAGSRLTVL.

This rearrangement joins TRBV5-1 to TRBJ2-7, with D possibly being TRBD1 or TRBD2 (5 bases each). Trimming took off 3 bases at V and 6 bases at J, with 16 bases between the two ends. The CDR3 is 14 residues long. CDR1 and CDR2 (germline): SGHRS, YFSETQ. CDR3 amino acids: CASSSGPTGSEQYF. The CDR3 bases are TGCGCCAGCAGCTCGGGACCTACAGGCAGCGAGCAGTACTTC. The complete variable domain, with remaining parts taken from reference TRBV5-1 and TRBJ2-7, reads KAGVTQTPRYLIKTRGQQVTLSCSPISGHRSVSWYQQTPGQGLQFLFEYFSETQRNKGNFPGRFSGRQFSNSRSEMNVSTLELGDSALYLCASSSGPTGSEQYFGPGTRLTVT.

This clonotype was counted a single time. J is TRBJ1-1 and V is TRBV7-8; D is uncertain. Trimming shortened V by 9 bases and J by 2 bases, and 10 bases separated the two germline ends. Germline loops: CDR1 SGHVS, CDR2 FQNEAQ. This CDR3 region has 12 residues. The DNA of the CDR3 is TGTGCCAGTAGCATCAGAAACACTGAAGCTTTCTTT. It yields the protein CASSIRNTEAFF.

In this sample, this clonotype turned up a few times. The rearrangement links TRBV7-9 to TRBJ2-7, with TRBD2 matching over 7 bases. This CDR3 region has 15 residues. Germline V CDR1 and CDR2: SEHNR, FQNEAQ (reference sequence). V was pared by 3 bases and J by 0 bases, with 5 bases of the junction left unmatched. The DNA of the CDR3 is TGTGCCAGCAGCTTCCTCGGGACTAACTCCTACGAGCAGTACTTC. It encodes CASSFLGTNSYEQYF. Looking up the rest from reference TRBV7-9 and TRBJ2-7 gives the full variable domain: DTGVSQNPRHKITKRGQNVTFRCDPISEHNRLYWYRQTLGQGPEFLTYFQNEAQLEKSRLLSDRFSAERPKGSFSTLEIQRTEQGDSAMYLCASSFLGTNSYEQYFGPGTRLTVT.

The chain combines TRBV3-1 with TRBJ1-2, with D maybe TRBD1 (5 bases). V shed 0 bases and J shed 8 bases, with 16 bases lying between them. CDR1 LGHDT and CDR2 YNNKEL come from the germline V gene (reference sequence). This CDR3 is 15 amino acids long. CDR3 residues: CASSQDPTSRDGYTF. Written as DNA, the CDR3 is TGTGCCAGCAGCCAAGACCCAACCTCGAGGGACGGCTACACCTTC.